A single sample gave rise to the 31 T cell receptor beta chains below, sequenced in a study of Graves' ophthalmopathy and Graves' hyperthyroidism. Beta-chain TCR CDR3 regions were amplified from RNA transcripts. A first-round RT-PCR used HTBI primers, followed by a second-round multiplex PCR. One entry per CDR3 protein results from TCRdb running MiXCR on the multiplex PCR reads. The repertoire holds 500,000 to 700,000 distinct CDR3 sequences, with approximately 22% as singletons. Sample: peripheral blood. These receptors were obtained from a woman aged 18 to 35 with stable Graves' hyperthyroidism. Some clones in this sample may be carry-over from other donors' samples.

There are a few counts of this clonotype. The rearrangement links TRBV7-2 to TRBJ2-5; the D is unclear. The CDR3 is 15 amino acids. CDR1 is SGHTA and CDR2 is FQGNSA in the germline V gene. Trimming stripped 1 base from V and 5 bases from J, with 14 bases between. The CDR3 DNA reads as TGTGCCAGCAGCTTAGTTTCAGTTCATATGGAGACCCAGTACTTC. This gives the protein CASSLVSVHMETQYF.

The chain is built from TRBV4-1 and TRBJ2-5, with D perhaps matching TRBD2 (5 bases). Between the trimmed V and J ends, which lost 0 bases and 4 bases, there was a span of 12 bases. The CDR3 totals 15 residues. Germline loops: CDR1 MGHRA, CDR2 YSYEKL. The CDR3 sequence is CASSQERVAPETQYF. The CDR3 coding sequence is TGCGCCAGCAGCCAAGAGAGGGTAGCGCCAGAGACCCAGTACTTC.

The chain couples TRBV24-1 to TRBJ2-4; no definite D call. Per germline, CDR1 KGHDR and CDR2 SFDVKD. With 4 bases removed from V and 2 bases from J, the gap between germline ends came to 17 bases. The CDR3 is 17 amino acids. The CDR3 DNA reads as TGTGCCACCAGTGAACCGACTCGAAAGGAGACCAAAAACATTCAGTACTTC. Translation gives CATSEPTRKETKNIQYF.

This clonotype was seen many times. V usage is TRBV20-1 and J usage is TRBJ2-7, with a possible D match to TRBD1 (6 bases). V was trimmed by 6 bases and J by 0 bases, leaving 21 bases between them. Looked up from germline, CDR1 is DFQATT and CDR2 is SNEGSKA (reference sequence). The CDR3 has 16 amino acids. The chain's CDR3 is CSAKNPKQGTSYEQYF. CDR3 sequence (DNA): TGCAGTGCCAAAAACCCAAAACAGGGAACCTCCTACGAGCAGTACTTC.

The chain links TRBV7-2 to TRBJ2-7; no clear D. V was clipped by 2 bases and J by 3 bases, with 8 bases between them. The CDR3 consists of 13 residues. CDR1 and CDR2 from the germline V gene are SGHTA and FQGNSA. The CDR3: CASSLYPYYEQYF. The CDR3 DNA follows: TGTGCCAGCAGCTTATATCCTTACTACGAGCAGTACTTC.

Many counts were recorded for this clonotype. The rearrangement uses TRBV6-5 and TRBJ1-1, with a tentative D call TRBD1 (6 bases). V lost 2 bases and J 5 bases, leaving 21 bases between the germline ends. The germline CDR1 and CDR2 sequences are MNHEY and SVGAGI. CDR3 size: 17 residues. The CDR3 region is CASSYKDSLARWTEAFF. CDR3 nucleotides: TGTGCCAGCAGTTACAAGGACAGCCTTGCCCGGTGGACTGAAGCTTTCTTT.

This chain connects TRBV6-1 to TRBJ1-3; D is possibly TRBD1 (6 bases). Germline CDR1 MNHNS, CDR2 SASEGT. This CDR3 has 16 residues. With 6 bases removed from V and 2 bases from J, the gap between germline ends came to 17 bases. The CDR3 region is CASSPPKGVPGNTIYF. The CDR3, as DNA: TGTGCCAGCAGCCCTCCTAAGGGGGTCCCTGGAAACACCATATATTTT.

This clonotype was observed at least ten times. The chain links TRBV12-3 or TRBV12-4 to TRBJ1-1; D is ambiguous. The length of the CDR3 is 15 residues. V was cut by 3 bases and J by 0 bases, with 11 bases left in between. The CDR3 DNA follows: TGTGCCAGCAGTTTGGGCCCCCGGATGAACACTGAAGCTTTCTTT. It yields the protein CASSLGPRMNTEAFF.

This clonotype showed up many times. The rearrangement uses TRBV5-1 and TRBJ1-3, with TRBD1 as a possible D gene (5 bases). CDR3 size: 14 residues. The germline CDR1 and CDR2 sequences are SGHRS and YFSETQ. Trimming cost V 4 bases and J 8 bases, with 16 bases left between them. The CDR3 DNA follows: TGCGCCAGCAGCGAGCGACTTCAGGGAGACACCATATATTTT. This encodes CASSERLQGDTIYF.

The chain has TRBV27 and TRBJ2-5; D uncertain. Trimming left V 0 bases short and J 5 bases short, with 7 bases between. CDR1 and CDR2 from the germline V gene are MNHEY and SMNVEV (reference sequence). The CDR3 totals 13 residues. The CDR3 loop is CASSLSKAETQYF. CDR3 in DNA: TGTGCCAGCAGTTTATCCAAGGCGGAGACCCAGTACTTC.

This clonotype was observed a handful of times. This chain links TRBV24-1 with TRBJ2-5, with TRBD2 as a possible D gene (6 bases). V was shortened by 4 bases and J by 3 bases, with 17 bases between the two germline ends. Germline lookup yields CDR1 KGHDR and CDR2 SFDVKD. The CDR3 covers 16 residues. The CDR3 sequence: CATSDLRFGGEETQYF. CDR3 coding DNA: TGTGCCACCAGTGACCTCCGGTTCGGCGGGGAAGAGACCCAGTACTTC.

Comments on this clonotype: The junction and the germline gene differ at one end; a read error may be behind it. The CDR3 DNA reads TGTGCCAGTAGTATAGATCTTCTGGGCGCCAAAAACATTAAGTACTTC. This sequence encodes CASSIDLLGAKNIKYF. The chain couples TRBV19 to TRBJ2-4; D remains ambiguous. The germline CDR1 and CDR2 sequences are LNHDA and SQIVND (reference sequence). The CDR3 extends over 16 amino acids.

The table lists this clonotype with a count of one. The gene calls are TRBV6-1 and TRBJ1-5; a possible D gene is TRBD1 (6 bases). Germline V lookup: CDR1 MNHNS, CDR2 SASEGT. V was trimmed by 2 bases and J by 6 bases, leaving 11 bases between them. This CDR3 region has 14 residues. The CDR3 reads CASSEMGGGQPQHF. The CDR3 region has the DNA TGTGCCAGCAGTGAAATGGGGGGCGGTCAGCCCCAGCATTTT.

The gene calls are TRBV12-3 or TRBV12-4 and TRBJ2-2, with a weak D call TRBD1 (6 bases). V lost 3 bases and J 6 bases, leaving 17 bases between the germline ends. The CDR3 spans 16 residues. Here the CDR3 DNA reads TGTGCCAGCAGTTTCGGTGGGGGCGCGTTTGCCGGGGAGCTGTTTTTT. Translating it yields CASSFGGGAFAGELFF.

This clonotype occurred many times. The gene calls are TRBV30 and TRBJ1-2, with TRBD1 matching over 7 bases. Losses at the gene ends were 2 bases for V and 4 bases for J; bases not matched to a gene: 1. This CDR3 contains 12 residues. CDR1 is GTSNPN, CDR2 SVGIG, per germline (reference sequence). The CDR3 sequence: CAWSRQGYGYTF. CDR3 in DNA: TGTGCCTGGAGTAGACAGGGCTATGGCTACACCTTC.

The gene calls are TRBV5-1 and TRBJ2-7, with TRBD2 matching over 8 bases. Germline CDR1 reads SGHRS; CDR2 reads YFSETQ. The trim removed 2 bases at V and 5 bases at J, leaving 3 bases unmatched. CDR3 length equals 13 residues. CDR3 protein: CASSFGTSNEQYF. CDR3 nucleotide sequence: TGCGCCAGCAGCTTCGGGACTAGTAACGAGCAGTACTTC. Full variable domain (rest looked up from reference TRBV5-1 and TRBJ2-7): KAGVTQTPRYLIKTRGQQVTLSCSPISGHRSVSWYQQTPGQGLQFLFEYFSETQRNKGNFPGRFSGRQFSNSRSEMNVSTLELGDSALYLCASSFGTSNEQYFGPGTRLTVT.

This clonotype has a count of ten or more. The J gene is TRBJ1-1, the V gene TRBV13, with TRBD1 matching over 7 bases. This CDR3 region has 12 residues. V was clipped by 11 bases and J by 5 bases; unmatched bases: 8. Per the germline V gene, CDR1 is PRHDT and CDR2 is FYEKMQ (reference sequence). The DNA for the CDR3 is TGTGCCGCCTCGACAGGGACTACTGAAGCTTTCTTT. Translated: CAASTGTTEAFF. Full variable domain (missing parts from reference TRBV13 and TRBJ1-1): AAGVIQSPRHLIKEKRETATLKCYPIPRHDTVYWYQQGPGQDPQFLISFYEKMQSDKGSIPDRFSAQQFSDYHSELNMSSLELGDSALYFCAASTGTTEAFFGQGTRLTVV.

This clonotype appeared many times. V and J are TRBV2 and TRBJ2-7; D remains ambiguous. V gave up 6 bases and J gave up 4 bases, with 10 bases separating them. In germline, CDR1 is SNHLY, CDR2 FYNNEI. The CDR3 covers 12 residues. Here the CDR3 DNA reads TGTGCCAGCAGGTATGGCGCATACGAGCAGTACTTC. This codes for CASRYGAYEQYF.

This clonotype was observed a few times. The V and J genes are TRBV12-3 or TRBV12-4 and TRBJ1-2; the D is unclear. V lost 9 bases and J lost 1, with 15 bases in between. This CDR3 contains 14 residues. CDR3 coding DNA: TGTGCCAGTCAGGCTCCGAATTTTAACTATGGCTACACCTTC. This gives the protein CASQAPNFNYGYTF.

At least ten counts were recorded for this clonotype. J is TRBJ2-7 and V is TRBV6-1; 7 nucleotides align to TRBD2. The junction had 6 bases not matched to a gene; V was cut back by 5 bases and J by 5 bases. This CDR3 is 13 amino acids long. Per germline, CDR1 MNHNS and CDR2 SASEGT. In DNA form, the CDR3 reads TGTGCCAGCAGTCCCGGACTAGTAGACGAGCAGTACTTC. Its protein product is CASSPGLVDEQYF.

V is TRBV29-1 and J is TRBJ2-5; TRBD1 or TRBD2 may be the D gene (5 bases each). The CDR3 is 14 residues long. Per the germline V gene, CDR1 is SQVTM and CDR2 is ANQGSEA. V lost 5 bases and J lost 0, with 13 bases in between. Written as DNA, the CDR3 is TGCAGCGTTTCGGGGCTAAACGACCAAGAGACCCAGTACTTC. This gives the protein CSVSGLNDQETQYF.

This clonotype came up many times. The chain is built from TRBV2 and TRBJ1-3; TRBD1 might be the D (5 bases). This CDR3 is built from 16 residues. Trimming pared 1 base from V and 0 bases from J, leaving 10 bases between. Germline V gene data show CDR1 as SNHLY and CDR2 as FYNNEI. CDR3: CASSEGGLSSGNTIYF. CDR3 nucleotide sequence: TGTGCCAGCAGTGAAGGGGGCTTAAGCTCTGGAAACACCATATATTTT.

This clonotype was counted ten times or more. The V and J genes are TRBV30 and TRBJ1-5; D remains unclear. Trimming took 1 base from V and 4 from J, leaving 14 bases between them. CDR3 length: 15 residues. Germline CDR1 is GTSNPN and CDR2 is SVGIG (reference sequence). For the CDR3, the DNA is TGTGCCTGGAGTGGTTATTTTGGGGTGAATCAGCCCCAGCATTTT. This translates into CAWSGYFGVNQPQHF.

This clonotype was found many times. The rearrangement uses TRBV7-9 and TRBJ1-1; weak D call: TRBD1 (6 bases). CDR3 length equals 15 residues. V lost 1 base to trimming and J lost 5 bases, with 14 bases between them. Germline V CDR1 and CDR2: SEHNR, FQNEAQ (reference sequence). The CDR3 is CASSLDGGRGTEAFF. The CDR3 region has the DNA TGTGCCAGCAGCTTAGATGGGGGGCGCGGAACTGAAGCTTTCTTT. The whole variable domain, remainder taken from reference TRBV7-9 and TRBJ1-1, is DTGVSQNPRHKITKRGQNVTFRCDPISEHNRLYWYRQTLGQGPEFLTYFQNEAQLEKSRLLSDRFSAERPKGSFSTLEIQRTEQGDSAMYLCASSLDGGRGTEAFFGQGTRLTVV.

The DNA for the CDR3 is TGTGCCAGCAGTTATCGCCCGACATCTGGAAAATATAGCAATCAGCCCCAGCATTTT. It yields the protein CASSYRPTSGKYSNQPQHF. The rearrangement joins TRBV6-2 or TRBV6-3 to TRBJ1-5, with D unclear. Germline lookup yields CDR1 MNHEY and CDR2 SVGEGT. This CDR3 is built from 19 residues. V was cut by 3 bases and J by 0 bases, with 21 bases left in between.

This clonotype was seen repeatedly, ten times or more. This chain uses TRBV12-3 or TRBV12-4 with TRBJ2-7; 9 bases agree with TRBD1. The V gene end was trimmed by 0 bases and the J gene end by 5 bases; junction bases not matched to a gene: 5. The CDR3 has 15 amino acids. This CDR3 is CASSLATGDRDEQYF. CDR3 in DNA: TGTGCCAGCAGTTTAGCGACAGGGGACAGGGACGAGCAGTACTTC.

The sample holds a few counts of this clonotype. The J gene is TRBJ2-7, the V gene TRBV6-5; the match to TRBD1 covers 8 bases. The CDR3 length is 15 residues. The ends lost 0 bases at V and 3 bases at J; junction bases unmatched: 4. Per the germline V gene, CDR1 is MNHEY and CDR2 is SVGAGI. The CDR3 DNA reads TGTGCCAGCAGTTACTCGACAGGGGCGGGCTACGAGCAGTACTTC. Translating it yields CASSYSTGAGYEQYF.

This clonotype was observed many times. The chain is built from TRBV20-1 and TRBJ2-5; D remains unclear. CDR3 length: 12 amino acids. CDR1 is DFQATT and CDR2 is SNEGSKA in the germline V gene (reference sequence). The V and J ends lost 1 base and 4 bases respectively, with 7 bases between them. CDR3 sequence reads: CSARGVAETQYF. The CDR3 nucleotides are TGCAGTGCTAGAGGGGTGGCAGAGACCCAGTACTTC.

In its sample, this clonotype was seen many times. The chain links TRBV20-1 to TRBJ1-1; 7 positions agree with TRBD1. Germline lookup yields CDR1 DFQATT and CDR2 SNEGSKA (reference sequence). V gave up 2 bases and J gave up 3 bases; unmatched junction bases: 0. The CDR3 has 12 residues. The chain's CDR3 is CSARTGDTEAFF. The CDR3 DNA follows: TGCAGTGCTAGAACAGGGGACACTGAAGCTTTCTTT.

The V gene is TRBV12-5, the J gene TRBJ2-5; a weak D match, TRBD2 (6 bases). The germline CDR1 and CDR2 sequences are LGHNT and FRNRAP. Trimming shortened V by 5 bases and J by 3 bases, and 13 bases separated the two germline ends. This CDR3 spans 14 amino acids. The CDR3 bases are TGTGCTAGTGGTCAGGACCCGGGGGAAGAGACCCAGTACTTC. Translating it yields CASGQDPGEETQYF. Using reference TRBV12-5 and TRBJ2-5 for the parts outside the CDR3, the full variable domain is DARVTQTPRHKVTEMGQEVTMRCQPILGHNTVFWYRQTMMQGLELLAYFRNRAPLDDSGMPKDRFSAEMPDATLATLKIQPSEPRDSAVYFCASGQDPGEETQYFGPGTRLLVL.

This clonotype came up many times. The genes are TRBV2 and TRBJ2-7; 7 bases line up with TRBD2. The CDR3 sequence is 15 residues long. The V gene end was trimmed by 8 bases and the J gene end by 1 base; junction bases not matched to a gene: 11. Germline values: CDR1 SNHLY, CDR2 FYNNEI. CDR3 bases: TGTGCCAGCCCTGTGGGAGGGGAGACTTCCTACGAGCAGTACTTC. It specifies CASPVGGETSYEQYF.